This record concerns one T cell receptor (beta chain) sequence. Here immunoSEQ multiplex PCR was the method, and the copy in TCRdb shows in-frame clones only, minus some. The sample includes more than 5,000 clones, roughly nine tenths of them seen just once. The V gene's germline CDR1 is LNHDA and CDR2 SQIVND (reference sequence). The V end was cut by 6 bases, the J end by 3 bases, with 6 bases between. The CDR3 is 12 amino acids. The data were obtained in a study of tumor T cells in aggressive B-cell lymphoma. V usage is TRBV19 and J usage is TRBJ1-5; D uncertain. This TCR was recovered from an adult with diffuse large B cell lymphoma. The sequencing sample was made of tumor tissue. This CDR3 is CASSRFNQPQHF. For the CDR3, the DNA is TGTGCCAGTAGCCGTTTCAATCAGCCCCAGCATTTT.